The rows below give T cell receptor beta chains drawn from one sample of a study of blood T cell repertoires in COVID-19. TCRdb keeps only in-frame clones here, not all; method: immunoSEQ multiplex PCR. The repertoire holds just under 350,000 clones, around nine tenths seen once, with about 7% in the top ten. Sequences were obtained from peripheral blood. The origin of the receptors is a woman aged 70-85 years with COVID-19, enrolled during active disease. Both conserved end residues are part of each CDR3. The D gene is left open where the match is weak. Clone sizes are given selectively: once, few, many, or a class where the clone is expanded.

D gene	clone size	V gene	J gene	CDR3 protein	CDR3 DNA
.	.	TRBV4-1	TRBJ2-7	CASSLRHGSYEQYF	TGCGCCAGCAGCCTACGACACGGATCCTACGAGCAGTACTTC
.	.	TRBV7-8	TRBJ1-2	CASSLLGGTYGYTF	TGTGCCAGCAGCCTCCTCGGCGGGACCTATGGCTACACCTTC
TRBD1	.	TRBV7-2	TRBJ1-2	CASSLGQGNYGYTF	TGTGCCAGCAGCTTAGGACAGGGAAACTATGGCTACACCTTC
TRBD2	.	TRBV19	TRBJ2-5	CASRGLVPETQYF	TGTGCCAGTAGGGGACTAGTACCTGAGACCCAGTACTTC
.	.	TRBV9	TRBJ1-1	CASSVDSTAEAFF	TGTGCCAGCAGCGTAGATTCGACAGCTGAAGCTTTCTTT
.	.	TRBV6-5	TRBJ1-1	CASSWAENTEAFF	TGTGCCAGTTCTTGGGCAGAGAACACTGAAGCTTTCTTT
.	.	TRBV6-5	TRBJ1-5	CASGGGWSNQPQHF	TGTGCCAGTGGGGGAGGGTGGAGCAATCAGCCCCAGCATTTT
TRBD2	.	TRBV20-1	TRBJ2-1	CSASSGTSPLRSEQFF	TGCAGTGCTAGTTCCGGGACTAGCCCCCTTCGGAGTGAGCAGTTCTTC
.	.	TRBV29-1	TRBJ2-7	CSVVLRGSSYEQYF	TGCAGCGTTGTTCTAAGGGGGTCCTCCTACGAGCAGTACTTC
TRBD2	.	TRBV7-9	TRBJ2-1	CASSSVGGANEQFF	TGTGCCAGCAGCTCGGTCGGGGGGGCAAATGAGCAGTTCTTC
TRBD2	.	TRBV6-1	TRBJ2-1	CASSGDSGGVYNEQFF	TGTGCCAGCAGTGGAGATAGCGGGGGGGTCTACAATGAGCAGTTCTTC
.	.	TRBV5-1	TRBJ1-1	CASSFGGPGGTEAFF	TGCGCCAGCAGCTTCGGAGGGCCCGGGGGCACTGAAGCTTTCTTT
TRBD2	.	TRBV7-9	TRBJ2-7	CASSSGALLGEQYF	TGTGCCAGTTCGAGCGGGGCCTTGTTAGGCGAGCAGTACTTC
.	.	TRBV18	TRBJ2-7	CASSPPFQYEQYF	TGTGCCAGCTCACCACCGTTCCAATACGAGCAGTACTTC
.	.	TRBV7-2	TRBJ2-5	CASSLAYEFQETQYF	TGTGCCAGCAGCTTAGCGTATGAGTTCCAAGAGACCCAGTACTTC
TRBD1	.	TRBV9	TRBJ1-1	CASSADSQGARREAEAFF	TGTGCCAGCAGCGCCGACTCGCAGGGGGCGCGGAGGGAAGCTGAAGCTTTCTTT
.	few	TRBV5-4	TRBJ1-1	CASSGTGRDTEAFF	TGTGCCAGCAGCGGTACAGGGAGGGACACTGAAGCTTTCTTT
.	.	TRBV24-1	TRBJ1-2	CATSDPGYGGYTF	TGTGCCACCAGTGATCCGGGGTACGGTGGCTACACCTTC
.	.	TRBV28	TRBJ1-2	CASSSVGAYYGYTF	TGTGCCAGCAGTAGCGTGGGTGCTTACTATGGCTACACCTTC